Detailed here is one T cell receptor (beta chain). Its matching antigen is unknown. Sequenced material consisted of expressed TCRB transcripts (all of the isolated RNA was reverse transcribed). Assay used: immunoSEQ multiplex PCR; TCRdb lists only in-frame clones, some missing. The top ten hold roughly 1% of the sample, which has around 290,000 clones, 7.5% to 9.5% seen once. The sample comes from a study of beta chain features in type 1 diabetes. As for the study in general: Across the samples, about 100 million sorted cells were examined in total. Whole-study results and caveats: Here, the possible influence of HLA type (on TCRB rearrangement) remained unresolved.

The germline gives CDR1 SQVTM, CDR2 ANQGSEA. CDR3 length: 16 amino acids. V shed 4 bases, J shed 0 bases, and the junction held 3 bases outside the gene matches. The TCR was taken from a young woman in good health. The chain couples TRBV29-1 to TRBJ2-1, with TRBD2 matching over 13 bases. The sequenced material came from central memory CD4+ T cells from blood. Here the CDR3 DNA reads TGCAGCGTTGGACTAGCGGGGGGTAGCTCCTACAATGAGCAGTTCTTC. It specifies CSVGLAGGSSYNEQFF.